The next 32 T cell receptor beta chains were all read from a single sample in a study of cytomegalovirus exposure and HLA in healthy donors. The PCR employed 60 Vbeta primers together with 13 Jbeta primers. Libraries were prepared by immunoSEQ multiplex PCR; TCRdb keeps only in-frame clonotypes and omits some of them. Among 150,000 to 200,000 clones, around 79% were seen once, and the ten largest hold over 2.5%. What was sequenced was PBMCs. Receptors were obtained from a woman in her forties in good health and CMV-seropositive.

J is TRBJ2-6 and V is TRBV9; D gene uncertain. The CDR3 has 18 amino acids. Per the germline V gene, CDR1 is SGDLS and CDR2 is YYNGEE. V was cut by 0 bases and J by 1 base, with 14 bases left in between. CDR3 in DNA: TGTGCCAGCAGCGTAGCTTCACAGCTATCTTCTGGGGCCAACGTCCTGACTTTC. This codes for CASSVASQLSSGANVLTF.

Of note for this clone: A much larger clone differs by one base, so this may be a read error. The V call is TRBV11-3, the J call TRBJ1-2; the D is unclear. This CDR3 spans 12 amino acids. Trimming removed 4 bases at V and 8 bases at J, with 11 bases between. Germline V CDR1 and CDR2: SGHNT, YENEEA. The CDR3 protein is CASSSDISGYTF. The CDR3 DNA sequence: TGTGCCAGCAGCTCCGACATATCCGGCTACACCTTC.

This chain links TRBV6-5 with TRBJ2-7; 8 positions match TRBD2. Trimming took 6 bases from V and 3 from J; bases not matched to a gene: 7. Germline CDR1 reads MNHEY; CDR2 reads SVGAGI. The CDR3 totals 14 residues. The CDR3 is CASRLAGLRYEQYF. The CDR3 DNA reads as TGTGCCAGCAGGCTAGCGGGTCTTCGCTACGAGCAGTACTTC.

The chain links TRBV6-6 to TRBJ1-1, with D possibly matching TRBD1 (5 bases). CDR1 and CDR2 from the germline V gene are MNHNY and SVGAGI (reference sequence). This CDR3 region has 11 residues. Trimming pared 11 bases from V and 4 bases from J, leaving 11 bases between. As DNA, the CDR3 is TGTGCCTCGGGCGGGGGCACTGAAGCTTTCTTT. Translated, it gives CASGGGTEAFF.

This chain connects TRBV5-6 to TRBJ2-2, with 10 bases identical to TRBD1. Trimming at V came to 3 bases and at J to 6 bases, leaving 2 bases not matched to a gene. Per the germline V gene, CDR1 is SGHDT and CDR2 is YYEEEE. The CDR3 consists of 14 residues. DNA of the CDR3: TGTGCCAGCAGCTGGGGACAGGGGTCCGGGGAGCTGTTTTTT. Amino acid sequence: CASSWGQGSGELFF.

V is TRBV4-3 and J is TRBJ1-6; D is unclear. Germline V gene lookup returns CDR1 LGHNA and CDR2 YSLEER. This CDR3 has 17 amino acids. V was clipped by 1 base and J by 5 bases, with 15 bases between them. In nucleotides, the CDR3 is TGCGCCAGCAGCCAAGGGCGTCCGGGAGGAGATAATTCACCCCTCCACTTT. Translated, it gives CASSQGRPGGDNSPLHF.

The J gene is TRBJ1-1, the V gene TRBV18; D is perhaps TRBD1 (6 bases). The germline CDR1 and CDR2 sequences are KGHSH and LQKENI. Trimming removed 3 bases from V and 4 bases from J, with 12 bases in between. This CDR3 comprises 14 residues. As DNA, the CDR3 is TGTGCCAGCTCACCGAATGGACAGCTCACTGAAGCTTTCTTT. Residues: CASSPNGQLTEAFF. Filled out from reference TRBV18 and TRBJ1-1, the complete variable domain reads NAGVMQNPRHLVRRRGQEARLRCSPMKGHSHVYWYRQLPEEGLKFMVYLQKENIIDESGMPKERFSAEFPKEGPSILRIQQVVRGDSAAYFCASSPNGQLTEAFFGQGTRLTVV.

This chain joins TRBV15 and TRBJ2-1; D not resolved. Germline V CDR1 and CDR2: LNHNV, YYDKDF (reference sequence). There are 15 residues in the CDR3. Trimming left V 0 bases short and J 4 bases short, with 10 bases between. This CDR3 is CATSRDKVRYNEQFF. CDR3 DNA: TGTGCCACCAGCAGAGATAAGGTCAGGTACAATGAGCAGTTCTTC.

V usage is TRBV18 and J usage is TRBJ1-2, with no clear D. Trimming took 4 bases from V and 8 from J, leaving 17 bases between them. The V gene's germline CDR1 is KGHSH and CDR2 LQKENI. The length of the CDR3 is 14 residues. CDR3 DNA: TGTGCCAGCTCACAGCAGGAGCGGAACTTAGGCTACACCTTC. It translates to CASSQQERNLGYTF.

The table lists this clone with a few counts. CDR3 nucleotides: TGTGCCAGCAGCCTGACAGGGGGTACAGAGACCCAGTACTTC. This translates into CASSLTGGTETQYF. The rearrangement links TRBV28 to TRBJ2-5; 9 bases are a match to TRBD1. Looked up from germline, CDR1 is MDHEN and CDR2 is SYDVKM. With 6 bases clipped from V and 4 bases from J, the junction kept 6 bases outside the gene matches. The CDR3 loop spans 14 amino acids.

The chain is built from TRBV7-9 and TRBJ1-3; tentatively, D is TRBD1 (5 bases). V was trimmed by 5 bases and J by 0 bases, leaving 20 bases between them. Germline CDR1 reads SEHNR; CDR2 reads FQNEAQ (reference sequence). This CDR3 region has 18 residues. CDR3: CASSTIGDWSYSGNTIYF. The CDR3 DNA reads TGTGCCAGCAGCACCATCGGGGACTGGAGTTACTCTGGAAACACCATATATTTT. Drawing the rest from reference TRBV7-9 and TRBJ1-3, the complete variable domain is DTGVSQNPRHKITKRGQNVTFRCDPISEHNRLYWYRQTLGQGPEFLTYFQNEAQLEKSRLLSDRFSAERPKGSFSTLEIQRTEQGDSAMYLCASSTIGDWSYSGNTIYFGEGSWLTVV.

The gene calls are TRBV5-6 and TRBJ2-7; TRBD1 agrees at 7 bases. V shed 4 bases and J 0 bases; nucleotides not matched to a gene: 4. Per the germline V gene, CDR1 is SGHDT and CDR2 is YYEEEE. This CDR3 has 14 residues. The CDR3 sequence: CASSVGQSSYEQYF. In nucleotides, the CDR3 is TGTGCCAGCAGCGTGGGACAGAGCTCCTACGAGCAGTACTTC.

V gene TRBV5-1 combines with J gene TRBJ2-7; a weak D match, TRBD1 (5 bases). The CDR3 runs to 13 residues. V lost 0 bases and J lost 4, with 8 bases in between. Germline CDR1 is SGHRS and CDR2 is YFSETQ. The CDR3: CASSLEQGYEQYF. The CDR3 DNA reads TGCGCCAGCAGCTTGGAGCAGGGATACGAGCAGTACTTC.

This sequence joins TRBV7-9 and TRBJ2-7, with TRBD1 matching 7 bases. The CDR3 spans 13 residues. CDR1 and CDR2 from the germline V gene are SEHNR and FQNEAQ (reference sequence). V lost 5 bases and J lost 1; bases outside the gene matches: 2. The CDR3 sequence is CASSGQVSYEQYF. CDR3 nucleotides: TGTGCCAGCAGCGGACAGGTATCCTACGAGCAGTACTTC. The whole variable domain, remainder taken from reference TRBV7-9 and TRBJ2-7, is DTGVSQNPRHKITKRGQNVTFRCDPISEHNRLYWYRQTLGQGPEFLTYFQNEAQLEKSRLLSDRFSAERPKGSFSTLEIQRTEQGDSAMYLCASSGQVSYEQYFGPGTRLTVT.

This chain joins TRBV29-1 and TRBJ2-3; D is unclear. The V gene lost 3 bases and the J gene lost 4 bases, with 8 bases spanning the gap. The germline gives CDR1 SQVTM, CDR2 ANQGSEA. The CDR3 has 12 amino acids. The DNA of the CDR3 is TGCAGCGTTGAGGCTTCCGCAGATACGCAGTATTTT. Its protein product is CSVEASADTQYF.

The chain has TRBV7-9 and TRBJ1-2; D is uncertain. V lost 4 bases to trimming and J lost 8 bases, with 5 bases between them. CDR3 length: 10 residues. Germline V gene sequence: CDR1 SEHNR, CDR2 FQNEAQ (reference sequence). The CDR3 nucleotides are TGTGCCAGCAGCTCGTCCGGCTACACCTTC. It translates to CASSSSGYTF.

The rearrangement uses TRBV19 and TRBJ2-1; a possible D gene is TRBD2 (5 bases). This CDR3 has 12 residues. Trimming pared 6 bases from V and 6 bases from J, leaving 9 bases between. Germline CDR1 LNHDA, CDR2 SQIVND (reference sequence). The CDR3 sequence is CASSIRGNEQFF. In DNA, the CDR3 is TGTGCCAGTAGCATCCGGGGCAATGAGCAGTTCTTC.

This clone was observed a few times. The V gene is TRBV19, the J gene TRBJ1-2, with 10 bases fitting TRBD1. Germline V CDR1 and CDR2: LNHDA, SQIVND (reference sequence). This CDR3 is built from 15 residues. The V and J ends lost 4 bases and 2 bases, in that order; junction bases with no gene match: 4. The chain's CDR3 is CASSKRQGANYGYTF. CDR3 coding DNA: TGTGCCAGTAGTAAACGACAGGGGGCGAACTATGGCTACACCTTC.

Worth noting for this clone: Its ends do not fully match the called genes, so a read error is possible. The chain has TRBV11-3 and TRBJ1-2, with 9 bases identical to TRBD1. Germline CDR1 reads SGHNT; CDR2 reads YENEEA. This CDR3 is built from 17 residues. In DNA, the CDR3 is TGTGCCAGCAGTTTAGACAGGGGGGCAACCACGTTCTATGGCTACACCTTC. It is translated as CASSLDRGATTFYGYTF.

This clone occurred once. This rearrangement joins TRBV4-3 to TRBJ2-7; 10 nucleotides line up with TRBD2. This CDR3 region has 16 residues. Germline CDR1 reads LGHNA; CDR2 reads YSLEER. Trimming cost V 0 bases and J 4 bases; bases outside gene matches: 6. CDR3 in DNA: TGCGCCAGCAGCCAAGAATCAGCGGGGGGGGCTTACGAGCAGTACTTC. Its protein product is CASSQESAGGAYEQYF.

With regard to this clone: A read error may produce the germline difference seen at one junction end. The chain is built from TRBV7-9 and TRBJ1-2; D is ambiguous. Germline-derived CDR1 and CDR2 are SEHNR and FQNEAQ (reference sequence). The length of the CDR3 is 11 residues. The CDR3 loop reads CSSSRNYGYTF. In DNA, the CDR3 is TGTTCCAGCAGCCGTAACTATGGCTACACCTTC.

The rearrangement uses TRBV9 and TRBJ1-1; no reliable D call. V lost 4 bases, J lost 3 bases, and 10 bases lay in between. CDR1 is SGDLS, CDR2 YYNGEE, per germline. The CDR3 has 13 residues. In DNA form, the CDR3 reads TGTGCCAGCAGCACCACTTCTGACACTGAAGCTTTCTTT. Amino acid sequence: CASSTTSDTEAFF.

This clone was picked up many times. The chain is built from TRBV4-2 and TRBJ1-1; 8 positions agree with TRBD1. Germline V gene sequence: CDR1 LGHNA, CDR2 YNFKEQ. V shed 0 bases and J 5 bases; nucleotides not matched to a gene: 11. This CDR3 has 17 amino acids. CDR3 nucleotides: TGTGCCAGCAGCCAAGAGTCAGGGGGCCTGGGGAGGACTGAAGCTTTCTTT. This gives the protein CASSQESGGLGRTEAFF.

CDR3 sequence reads: CASRSLYRGSEAFF. CDR3 coding DNA: TGTGCCAGCAGGTCCCTTTACAGGGGCTCTGAAGCTTTCTTT. The V and J genes are TRBV28 and TRBJ1-1; TRBD1 matches at 7 bases. V shed 6 bases and J 6 bases; nucleotides not matched to a gene: 10. The CDR3 spans 14 residues. CDR1 is MDHEN and CDR2 is SYDVKM in the germline V gene.

This chain links TRBV11-3 with TRBJ2-7, with D unclear. Germline CDR1 is SGHNT and CDR2 is YENEEA. The CDR3 contains 12 residues. The ends were cut back, 0 bases at V and 4 bases at J, with 4 bases in the middle. CDR3 DNA sequence: TGTGCCAGCAGCTTAGACAAATACGAGCAGTACTTC. It yields the protein CASSLDKYEQYF.

The chain carries TRBV9 and TRBJ2-6, with D perhaps TRBD1 (6 bases). The V end lost 3 bases, the J end lost 0 bases, and 13 bases lay between the germline ends. From germline, CDR1 is SGDLS and CDR2 YYNGEE. The CDR3 sequence is 17 residues long. In nucleotides, the CDR3 is TGTGCCAGCAGCGCCGGACAGCCCGTCTCTGGGGCCAACGTCCTGACTTTC. As protein: CASSAGQPVSGANVLTF.

This clone has more than one count but fewer than ten. Written as DNA, the CDR3 is TGTGCCAGTAGGTCGGCACACACGACAGGGTGGAATTCACCCCTCCACTTT. It codes for CASRSAHTTGWNSPLHF. The J gene is TRBJ1-6, the V gene TRBV19; 7 nucleotides align to TRBD1. CDR1 and CDR2 (germline): LNHDA, SQIVND (reference sequence). This CDR3 spans 17 amino acids. The V gene end was trimmed by 6 bases and the J gene end by 7 bases; junction bases not matched to a gene: 15.

V is TRBV2 and J is TRBJ2-3, with 7 nucleotides matching TRBD2. Trimming took 5 bases from V and 5 from J; bases not matched to a gene: 1. Germline V gene sequence: CDR1 SNHLY, CDR2 FYNNEI. This CDR3 contains 12 residues. The chain's CDR3 is CASSTGGDTQYF. The CDR3 nucleotides are TGTGCCAGCAGTACGGGGGGAGATACGCAGTATTTT. The full variable domain, rest sourced from reference TRBV2 and TRBJ2-3, is EPEVTQTPSHQVTQMGQEVILRCVPISNHLYFYWYRQILGQKVEFLVSFYNNEISEKSEIFDDQFSVERPDGSNFTLKIRSTKLEDSAMYFCASSTGGDTQYFGPGTRLTVL.

The chain couples TRBV27 to TRBJ1-1, with 8 bases lining up with TRBD1. Germline V gives CDR1 MNHEY, CDR2 SMNVEV (reference sequence). V was pared by 7 bases and J by 4 bases, with 17 bases of the junction left unmatched. The CDR3 extends over 17 amino acids. The CDR3 bases are TGTGCCAGCACCCCTTGGACAGGGAGACGAGAGGGCACTGAAGCTTTCTTT. It is translated as CASTPWTGRREGTEAFF.

This clone has only a few counts. The rearrangement uses TRBV6-6 and TRBJ2-1; the match to TRBD1 covers 9 bases. Germline assignment: CDR1 MNHNY and CDR2 SVGAGI (reference sequence). V was clipped by 4 bases and J by 6 bases; unmatched bases: 7. The CDR3 spans 15 residues. CDR3 sequence (DNA): TGTGCCAGCAGTTCGGGACAGGGTGTTAGCAATGAGCAGTTCTTC. Translating gives CASSSGQGVSNEQFF.

J is TRBJ1-2 and V is TRBV27; D is perhaps TRBD1 (5 bases). There are 13 residues in the CDR3. Germline CDR1 is MNHEY and CDR2 is SMNVEV (reference sequence). The CDR3 here is CATQTSQGSGYTF. CDR3 DNA: TGTGCAACTCAAACTTCCCAGGGTAGCGGCTACACCTTC.

This sequence joins TRBV6-5 and TRBJ1-2; TRBD1 matches at 9 bases. V lost 0 bases and J lost 8; bases outside the gene matches: 7. The germline gives CDR1 MNHEY, CDR2 SVGAGI. This CDR3 has 15 residues. DNA of the CDR3: TGTGCCAGCAGTTACTCGGGACAGGGATCGTTGGGCTACACCTTC. Its protein product is CASSYSGQGSLGYTF.